This TCR beta chain was identified in a study of CD8 T cells in ankylosing spondylitis. This clonotype was seen only once. Its antigen remains unknown. For TCR beta, libraries came from quantitative 5'-RACE with molecular barcodes. TCRdb used MiXCR to reprocess the 5' RACE reads, holding one entry per CDR3 protein. The sample yields some 240,000 distinct CDR3 sequences, 6% to 8.5% seen once. Findings of the study overall: In peripheral blood, disease-linked CD8+ clones occurred at relatively low frequencies. Seven to nine highly homologous variants made up a TCR beta motif that seemed to typify ankylosing spondylitis blood. In ankylosing spondylitis patients, matched synovial fluid reportedly showed significant enrichment of disease-linked clones.

Sample: blood, either unsorted or a sorted T cell fraction (not recorded which). This TCR was recovered from a male donor with ankylosing spondylitis.

The CDR3 sequence is CASMELSEQYF. The CDR3 DNA reads TGTGCCAGCATGGAACTCTCCGAGCAGTACTTC. The chain carries TRBV27 and TRBJ2-7; no firm D call. Trimming stripped 7 bases from V and 6 bases from J, with 10 bases between. The CDR3 has 11 amino acids. Germline V lookup: CDR1 MNHEY, CDR2 SMNVEV (reference sequence).